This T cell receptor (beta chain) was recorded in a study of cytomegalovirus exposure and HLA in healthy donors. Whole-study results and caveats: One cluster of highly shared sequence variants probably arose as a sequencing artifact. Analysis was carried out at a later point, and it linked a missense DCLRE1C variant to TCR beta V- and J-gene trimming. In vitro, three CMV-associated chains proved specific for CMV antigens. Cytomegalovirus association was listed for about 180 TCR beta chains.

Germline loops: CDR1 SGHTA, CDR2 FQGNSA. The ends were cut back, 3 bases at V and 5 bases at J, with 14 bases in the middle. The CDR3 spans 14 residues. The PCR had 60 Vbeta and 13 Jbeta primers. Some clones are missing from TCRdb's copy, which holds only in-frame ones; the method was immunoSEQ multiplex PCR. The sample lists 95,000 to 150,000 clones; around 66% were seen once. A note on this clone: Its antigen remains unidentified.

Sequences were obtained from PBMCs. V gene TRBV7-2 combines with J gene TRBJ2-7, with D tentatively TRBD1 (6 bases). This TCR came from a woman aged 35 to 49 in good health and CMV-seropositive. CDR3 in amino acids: CASSFAQGRNEQYF. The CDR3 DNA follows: TGTGCCAGCAGCTTTGCTCAGGGGCGCAACGAGCAGTACTTC.